Listed below are T cell receptor beta chains from one sample, sequenced in a study of cytomegalovirus exposure and HLA in healthy donors. Clones were read by immunoSEQ multiplex PCR, and TCRdb kept only the in-frame ones, dropping some. Of some 110,000 clones in the sample, 12% were seen once. Material: PBMCs. The receptors were gathered from a man in his forties in good health and CMV-seropositive. Both conserved end residues are part of each CDR3. The D gene is left open where the match is weak. A clone size is listed for some rows: how often the clone was seen (once, few, many), or a class if it is expanded.

V gene	J gene	D gene	clone size	CDR3 protein	CDR3 DNA
TRBV10-2	TRBJ2-7	TRBD2	.	CASSGPVFGGTSSYEQYF	TGCGCCAGCAGTGGCCCTGTCTTCGGGGGGACCTCGTCCTACGAGCAGTACTTC
TRBV6-5	TRBJ1-2	TRBD1	few	CASSYAGQGRNGYTF	TGTGCCAGCAGTTACGCGGGACAGGGGAGGAATGGCTACACCTTC
TRBV7-7	TRBJ1-5	.	.	CASISQVGQPQHF	TGTGCTAGCATCTCACAGGTTGGTCAGCCCCAGCATTTT
TRBV4-1	TRBJ2-1	TRBD2	.	CASSQRLAGGQFF	TGCGCCAGCAGCCAAAGACTAGCGGGGGGGCAGTTCTTC
TRBV27	TRBJ2-1	TRBD1	.	CAISAPGQGFSEQFF	TGTGCCATTTCGGCCCCGGGACAGGGTTTCAGTGAGCAGTTCTTC
TRBV9	TRBJ1-2	.	.	CASRSWPEANYGYTF	TGTGCCAGCAGGTCCTGGCCCGAAGCTAACTATGGCTACACCTTC
TRBV15	TRBJ2-7	.	.	CATSRDRSYEQYF	TGTGCCACCAGCAGAGATCGGTCCTACGAGCAGTACTTC
TRBV4-1	TRBJ2-5	.	few	CASSHGRGETQYF	TGCGCCAGCAGCCACGGGAGAGGAGAGACCCAGTACTTC
TRBV6-5	TRBJ2-7	.	.	CASSYSESDGAQQYF	TGTGCCAGCAGTTACTCGGAAAGCGATGGGGCCCAGCAGTACTTC
TRBV19	TRBJ1-2	TRBD1	few	CASSTRDRENYGYTF	TGTGCCAGTAGTACCCGGGACAGGGAAAACTATGGCTACACCTTC
TRBV10-3	TRBJ2-1	.	few	CAIAPTVTEQFF	TGTGCCATCGCCCCGACAGTGACTGAGCAGTTCTTC
TRBV7-2	TRBJ1-2	.	.	CASSFGANYGYTF	TGTGCCAGCAGCTTTGGAGCTAACTATGGCTACACCTTC
TRBV10-3	TRBJ2-1	TRBD2	.	CAISESLMGGRDEQFF	TGTGCCATCAGTGAGTCTCTTATGGGAGGGAGGGATGAGCAGTTCTTC
TRBV6-5	TRBJ2-1	.	few	CASGITGSGEQFF	TGTGCCAGCGGAATCACAGGGAGCGGTGAGCAGTTCTTC
TRBV6-5	TRBJ2-7	.	few	CASSSTPQGYEQYF	TGTGCCAGCAGTTCCACTCCCCAGGGCTACGAGCAGTACTTC
TRBV5-6	TRBJ1-1	.	few	CASSPTWGGTEAFF	TGTGCCAGCAGCCCTACCTGGGGAGGGACTGAAGCTTTCTTT
TRBV6-5	TRBJ1-2	.	few	CASSYGQGTGYTF	TGTGCCAGCAGTTACGGCCAGGGTACCGGCTACACCTTC
TRBV5-6	TRBJ1-5	.	.	CASSYGGGGYGAQHF	TGTGCCAGCAGCTACGGAGGAGGTGGGTACGGGGCCCAGCATTTT
TRBV27	TRBJ2-5	TRBD1	.	CASYATGARRKTQYF	TGTGCCAGCTACGCTACAGGGGCCCGGAGGAAGACCCAGTACTTC
TRBV7-2	TRBJ2-3	TRBD2	.	CASSARLAGSTDTQYF	TGTGCCAGCAGCGCCCGACTAGCGGGGAGTACAGATACGCAGTATTTT
TRBV28	TRBJ2-2	.	.	CAALAVNTGELFF	TGTGCCGCGTTGGCGGTGAACACCGGGGAGCTGTTTTTT
TRBV9	TRBJ1-2	.	.	CASSVDGVYGYTF	TGTGCCAGCAGCGTAGATGGAGTCTATGGCTACACCTTC
TRBV19	TRBJ2-7	TRBD1	.	CASQLGTGDYEQYF	TGTGCCAGTCAACTCGGGACAGGGGACTACGAGCAGTACTTC
TRBV10-1	TRBJ2-3	TRBD2	few	CASSESQREGPDTQYF	TGCGCCAGCAGTGAGTCGCAGCGGGAGGGCCCAGATACGCAGTATTTT
TRBV4-1	TRBJ1-1	.	.	CASRGIWRGDTEAFF	TGCGCCAGCAGGGGCATATGGAGGGGTGACACTGAAGCTTTCTTT
TRBV13	TRBJ2-7	TRBD1	few	CASSHRDRGSYEQYF	TGTGCCAGCAGCCACCGGGACAGGGGGTCCTACGAGCAGTACTTC
TRBV6-4	TRBJ1-2	TRBD1	.	CASSDSLGADREDYGYTF	TGTGCCAGCAGTGACTCTTTGGGTGCGGACAGGGAGGACTATGGCTACACCTTC
TRBV7-2	TRBJ1-3	TRBD1	.	CASRQGGGNTIYF	TGTGCCAGCAGACAGGGGGGTGGAAACACCATATATTTT
TRBV19	TRBJ1-1	TRBD1	.	CASSSPETGDTEAFF	TGTGCCAGTAGTTCGCCGGAGACAGGGGACACTGAAGCTTTCTTT
TRBV7-9	TRBJ1-2	TRBD1	few	CASSARQGHGYTF	TGTGCCAGCAGCGCCCGACAGGGTCATGGCTACACCTTC
TRBV27	TRBJ2-5	TRBD1	.	CASSLRGRGETQYF	TGTGCCAGCAGTTTGAGGGGGCGCGGAGAGACCCAGTACTTC
TRBV5-1	TRBJ2-7	.	few	CASSLTGTPSYEQYF	TGCGCCAGCAGCTTAACAGGGACACCGAGTTACGAGCAGTACTTC
TRBV18	TRBJ2-3	.	few	CASSPQYSDTQYF	TGTGCCAGCTCACCTCAATACTCAGATACGCAGTATTTT
TRBV6-5	TRBJ2-1	TRBD2	.	CASSYGTSGPWFF	TGTGCCAGCAGTTACGGGACTAGCGGGCCGTGGTTCTTC
TRBV4-2	TRBJ1-4	.	few	CASSEGEGDYDEKLFF	TGTGCCAGCAGCGAAGGCGAGGGGGACTATGATGAAAAACTGTTTTTT
TRBV2	TRBJ2-3	TRBD1	few	CASSVQGATDTQYF	TGTGCCAGCAGTGTTCAGGGGGCGACAGATACGCAGTATTTT
TRBV18	TRBJ2-5	.	few	CASSPPSGQETQYF	TGTGCCAGCTCACCACCTTCAGGACAAGAGACCCAGTACTTC
TRBV28	TRBJ1-4	.	few	CASSQFATNEKLFF	TGTGCCAGCAGCCAATTTGCAACTAATGAAAAACTGTTTTTT
TRBV5-6	TRBJ1-1	.	.	CASSLVWGLNTEAFF	TGTGCCAGCAGCTTGGTTTGGGGGCTGAACACTGAAGCTTTCTTT
TRBV18	TRBJ1-1	.	.	CASSLSAGVSTEAFF	TGTGCCAGCTCACTCTCCGCAGGGGTGAGCACTGAAGCTTTCTTT
TRBV10-1	TRBJ1-1	.	few	CASSVNSNTEAFF	TGCGCCAGCAGTGTTAACAGTAACACTGAAGCTTTCTTT
TRBV27	TRBJ2-2	TRBD2	.	CASSLRRERGELFF	TGTGCCAGCAGTTTAAGGCGGGAGAGGGGGGAGCTGTTTTTT
TRBV6-5	TRBJ1-1	.	few	CASSYSIVQDTEAFF	TGTGCCAGCAGTTACTCGATAGTCCAAGACACTGAAGCTTTCTTT
TRBV5-4	TRBJ2-2	TRBD2	few	CASRPFLAANTGELFF	TGTGCCAGCCGTCCATTCCTAGCGGCAAACACCGGGGAGCTGTTTTTT
TRBV25-1	TRBJ2-7	TRBD2	.	CASRASGGSSYEQYF	TGTGCCAGCCGAGCTAGCGGAGGATCCTCCTACGAGCAGTACTTC
TRBV11-3	TRBJ1-5	TRBD1	.	CASSTNSGTDDHSNQPQHF	TGTGCCAGCAGCACTAATTCCGGGACAGACGATCATAGCAATCAGCCCCAGCATTTT
TRBV6-1	TRBJ2-3	.	few	CASSSMRSTDTQYF	TGTGCCAGCAGTTCAATGCGCAGCACAGATACGCAGTATTTT
TRBV18	TRBJ1-4	TRBD1	few	CASSPGQGNEKLFF	TGTGCCAGCTCACCGGGACAGGGTAATGAAAAACTGTTTTTT
TRBV5-1	TRBJ2-7	TRBD2	few	CASSLTSGSFRYEQYF	TGCGCCAGCAGCTTGACTAGCGGGAGTTTTAGGTACGAGCAGTACTTC
TRBV5-1	TRBJ2-2	.	few	CASSLDAGTGELFF	TGCGCCAGCAGCTTGGATGCGGGGACCGGGGAGCTGTTTTTT
TRBV9	TRBJ1-3	.	few	CASSPTHTGAGNTIYF	TGTGCCAGCAGCCCTACCCACACAGGTGCTGGAAACACCATATATTTT
TRBV6-8	TRBJ2-2	TRBD2	few	CASRGAGGNTGELFF	TGTGCCAGCAGGGGCGCGGGAGGTAACACCGGGGAGCTGTTTTTT